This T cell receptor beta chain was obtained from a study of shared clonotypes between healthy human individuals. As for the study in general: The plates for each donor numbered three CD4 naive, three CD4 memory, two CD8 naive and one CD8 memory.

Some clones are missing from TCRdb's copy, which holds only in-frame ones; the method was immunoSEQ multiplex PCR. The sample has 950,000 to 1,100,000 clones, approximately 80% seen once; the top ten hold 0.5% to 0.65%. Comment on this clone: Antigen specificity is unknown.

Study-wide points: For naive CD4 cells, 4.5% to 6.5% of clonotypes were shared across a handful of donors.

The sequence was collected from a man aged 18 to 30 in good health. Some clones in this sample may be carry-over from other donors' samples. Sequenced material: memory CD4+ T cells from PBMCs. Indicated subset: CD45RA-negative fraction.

DNA for the CDR3: TGTGCCTGGACCGGACACGGGTACAACTATGGCTACACCTTC. Its protein is CAWTGHGYNYGYTF. The J gene is TRBJ1-2, the V gene TRBV30; TRBD1 is a possible D gene (5 bases). Germline CDR1 is GTSNPN and CDR2 is SVGIG (reference sequence). The CDR3 length is 14 residues. V was trimmed by 4 bases and J by 2 bases, leaving 14 bases between them. Full variable domain (outside the CDR3, taken from reference TRBV30 and TRBJ1-2): SQTIHQWPATLVQPVGSPLSLECTVEGTSNPNLYWYRQAAGRGLQLLFYSVGIGQISSEVPQNLSASRPQDRQFILSSKKLLLSDSGFYLCAWTGHGYNYGYTFGSGTRLTVV.